This T cell receptor beta chain is from a study of T cell responses to AZD1222 COVID-19 vaccine. Second doses were pooled across both intervals (about 4 or about 12 weeks). General study points: Breadth and depth of Spike-specific TCRs rose after two AZD1222 doses. The study reported that nearly half of spike-specific TCRs target unmutated variant regions. Females made up more of the donors, who were largely white British, and clonal diversity may have come out too low.

The data were produced by immunoSEQ multiplex PCR, yet TCRdb's version contains in-frame clones alone and is incomplete. This table holds roughly 49,000 clones, roughly 90% found once. Note on this clone: What it binds is unknown.

V shed 3 bases, J shed 5 bases, and the junction held 24 bases outside the gene matches. The CDR3 has 22 residues. Germline-derived CDR1 and CDR2 are LNHDA and SQIVND (reference sequence). J is TRBJ1-5 and V is TRBV19; 11 nucleotides line up with TRBD1. The input for sequencing was peripheral blood, taken 28 days after the second AZD1222 dose. This TCR was recovered from an adult who received the AZD1222 COVID-19 vaccine. The CDR3 region is CASSMGWGLGTGGSRDYQPQHF. In DNA form, the CDR3 reads TGTGCCAGTAGTATGGGGTGGGGATTAGGGACAGGGGGATCGAGGGATTATCAGCCCCAGCATTTT.